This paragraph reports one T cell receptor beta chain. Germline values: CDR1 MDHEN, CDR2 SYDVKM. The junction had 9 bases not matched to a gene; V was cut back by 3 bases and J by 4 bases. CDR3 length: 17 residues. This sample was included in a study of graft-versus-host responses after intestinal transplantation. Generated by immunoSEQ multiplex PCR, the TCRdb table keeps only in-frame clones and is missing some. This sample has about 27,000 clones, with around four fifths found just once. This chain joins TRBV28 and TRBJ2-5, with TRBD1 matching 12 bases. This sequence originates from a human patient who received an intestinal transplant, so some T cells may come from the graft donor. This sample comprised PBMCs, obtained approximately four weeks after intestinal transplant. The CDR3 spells CASSFWGQGAVGETQYF. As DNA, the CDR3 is TGTGCCAGCAGTTTCTGGGGACAGGGGGCCGTGGGAGAGACCCAGTACTTC.